This T cell receptor beta chain is from a study of blood T cell repertoires in COVID-19. Looking at the study overall: Whether acute or convalescent, the COVID-19 samples came from the United States, Italy and Spain.

Generated by immunoSEQ multiplex PCR, the TCRdb table keeps only in-frame clones and is missing some. This table has about 70,000 clones, approximately 80% appearing once. CDR1 and CDR2 (germline): MNHEY, SVGAGI. Trimming took 8 bases from V and 3 from J, leaving 14 bases between them. This CDR3 is built from 14 residues. The TCR was taken from a woman between 65 and 79 years old with acute or convalescent COVID-19. The chain combines TRBV6-5 with TRBJ2-1; weak D call: TRBD2 (5 bases). The sequencing sample was made of peripheral blood. The CDR3 DNA follows: TGTGCCAGCCATACTAGGTTCGGCTACAATGAGCAGTTCTTC. Amino acids: CASHTRFGYNEQFF.